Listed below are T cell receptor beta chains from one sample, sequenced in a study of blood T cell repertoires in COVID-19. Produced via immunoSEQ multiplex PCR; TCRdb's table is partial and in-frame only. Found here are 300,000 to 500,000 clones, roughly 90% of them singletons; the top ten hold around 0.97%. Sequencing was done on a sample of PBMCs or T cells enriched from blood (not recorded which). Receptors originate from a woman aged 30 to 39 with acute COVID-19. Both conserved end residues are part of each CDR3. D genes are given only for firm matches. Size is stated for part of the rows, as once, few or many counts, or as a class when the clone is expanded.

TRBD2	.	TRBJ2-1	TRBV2	TGTGCCAGCACTGAAGGAGGCGGGGGGGCCCCCAATGAGCAGTTCTTC	CASTEGGGGAPNEQFF
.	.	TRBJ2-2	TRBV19	TGTGCCAGTAGTATAGAAGAGGGCGGGGAGCTGTTTTTT	CASSIEEGGELFF
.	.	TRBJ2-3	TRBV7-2	TGTGCCAGCAGCTTAGGGTCTAGGGGTCCAGATACGCAGTATTTT	CASSLGSRGPDTQYF
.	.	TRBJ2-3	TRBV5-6	TGTGCCAGCAGCTTGGGGGGGCTCGGCACAGATACGCAGTATTTT	CASSLGGLGTDTQYF
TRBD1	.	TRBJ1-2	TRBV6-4	TGTGCCAGCAGTGACTCGGGACAGGGAATTGATGGCTACACCTTC	CASSDSGQGIDGYTF
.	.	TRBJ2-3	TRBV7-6	TGTGCCAGCAGCTTAGGTGCGGGGACCACAGATACGCAGTATTTT	CASSLGAGTTDTQYF
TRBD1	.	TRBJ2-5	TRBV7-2	TGTGCCAGCAGCCCGGACAGGGTTGGGGAGACCCAGTACTTC	CASSPDRVGETQYF
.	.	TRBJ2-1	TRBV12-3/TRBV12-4	TGTGCCAGCAGTTTCGGGGTCATTGAGCAGTTCTTC	CASSFGVIEQFF
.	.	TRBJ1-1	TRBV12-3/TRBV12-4	TGTGCCAGCAGTACGACAGGGAACACTGAAGCTTTCTTT	CASSTTGNTEAFF
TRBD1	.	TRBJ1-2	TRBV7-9	TGTGCCAGCAGCGGCGGGACAGAACCCATCTACGGCTACACCTTC	CASSGGTEPIYGYTF
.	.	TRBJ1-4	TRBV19	TGTGCCAGTAGTCCTACTGTTTTGCCTGGAAAACTGTTTTTT	CASSPTVLPGKLFF
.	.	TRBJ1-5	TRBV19	TGTGCCAGTATGGGGGGGGTAAAGTATCAGCCCCAGCATTTT	CASMGGVKYQPQHF
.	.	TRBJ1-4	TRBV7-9	TGTGCCAGCAGCCCGCAAATACAGACATCCTGGAATGAAAAACTGTTTTTT	CASSPQIQTSWNEKLFF
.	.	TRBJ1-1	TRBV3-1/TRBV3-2	TGTGCCAGCAGCGCCCGGGCGGGGGCCACTGAAGCTTTCTTT	CASSARAGATEAFF
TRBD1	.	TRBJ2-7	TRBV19	TGTGCCAGTAGTATTCTGGGACAGTCCTCCTACGAGCAGTACTTC	CASSILGQSSYEQYF
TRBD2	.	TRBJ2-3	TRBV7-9	TGTGCCAGCAGCACCCGGACTAGCGGTTACACAGATACGCAGTATTTT	CASSTRTSGYTDTQYF
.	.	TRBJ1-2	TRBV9	TGTGCCAGCAGCGCGGGGGGCGGTGGGGTTACCGACTATGGCTACACCTTC	CASSAGGGGVTDYGYTF
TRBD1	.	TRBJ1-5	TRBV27	TGTGCCAGCAGCCGAGGACAGGGGGCTGTTCAGCCCCAGCATTTT	CASSRGQGAVQPQHF
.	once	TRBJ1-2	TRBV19	TGTGCCAGTAGTACTAAGTCGAGCTATGGCTACACCTTC	CASSTKSSYGYTF
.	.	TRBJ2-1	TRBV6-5	TGTGCCAGCAATAGATTCAATGAGCAGTTCTTC	CASNRFNEQFF
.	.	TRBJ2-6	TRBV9	TGTGCCAGCAGCGTAAATTTTAGGGGCGCAGGGGTAGGTGGGGCCAACGTCCTGACTTTC	CASSVNFRGAGVGGANVLTF
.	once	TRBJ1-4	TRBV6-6	TGTGCCACCGCCGGGACCGCGGGAGGGAAACTGTTTTTT	CATAGTAGGKLFF
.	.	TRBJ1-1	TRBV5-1	TGCGCCAGCAGGCCCGATTCCAGGGGTACCACTGAAGCTTTCTTT	CASRPDSRGTTEAFF